The 10 T cell receptor beta chains below come from one sample, sequenced in a study of blood T cells in healthy people across ages. Using a J-beta primer mix together with a sample-barcoded 5' primer, a second PCR was run for roughly 6 to 12 cycles. TCRdb redid the calling of the 5' RACE reads with MiXCR, one entry per CDR3 protein. The sample yields 1.5 million to 1.9 million distinct CDR3 sequences, under 55% seen once. The specimen was blood. The receptors derive from a woman aged 18-29 years in good health.

The chain uses TRBV7-2 and TRBJ2-3; TRBD2 matches 10 bases. The germline V gene has CDR1 SGHTA and CDR2 FQGNSA. The CDR3 is 19 amino acids. The ends lost 5 bases at V and 0 bases at J; junction bases unmatched: 14. The DNA of the CDR3 is TGTGCCAGCAGCCGTAACCCGGGACTAGCGTGGGATAGCACAGATACGCAGTATTTT. Residues: CASSRNPGLAWDSTDTQYF.

This clonotype was counted a few times. This rearrangement joins TRBV27 to TRBJ2-1, with D maybe TRBD1 (6 bases). The CDR3 consists of 16 residues. The ends were cut back, 4 bases at V and 5 bases at J, with 18 bases in the middle. The germline V gene encodes CDR1 MNHEY and CDR2 SMNVEV (reference sequence). The CDR3 DNA reads as TGTGCCAGCAGTTATATGCCAGGGGCTGGAGACAATGAGCAGTTCTTC. Translating it yields CASSYMPGAGDNEQFF.

J is TRBJ2-7 and V is TRBV7-2; perhaps D is TRBD1 or TRBD2 (5 bases each). CDR1 and CDR2 from the germline V gene are SGHTA and FQGNSA. The CDR3 is 14 amino acids. V lost 4 bases and J lost 7, with 17 bases in between. The CDR3 DNA is TGTGCCAGCAGCTCCCTTGTGTTCGGGGCAGAGCAGTACTTC. As protein: CASSSLVFGAEQYF.

The chain employs TRBV20-1 and TRBJ1-2; 10 bases map to TRBD1. Germline V lookup: CDR1 DFQATT, CDR2 SNEGSKA (reference sequence). J lost 0 bases, V lost 0 bases, and 7 bases had no gene match. This CDR3 has 17 residues. The CDR3 sequence is CSARDRDRGLANYGYTF. Written as DNA, the CDR3 is TGCAGTGCTAGAGACCGGGACAGGGGCCTGGCTAACTATGGCTACACCTTC.

This clonotype turned up a few times. This sequence joins TRBV20-1 and TRBJ2-5, with TRBD1 as a possible D gene (5 bases). The CDR3 spans 13 residues. Per germline, CDR1 DFQATT and CDR2 SNEGSKA (reference sequence). Trimming took 1 base from V and 5 from J, leaving 11 bases between them. The CDR3 DNA sequence: TGCAGTGCTAGAGGGGGCGGAATCGAGACCCAGTACTTC. Translating it yields CSARGGGIETQYF.

This clonotype was counted a few times. The rearrangement joins TRBV7-6 to TRBJ1-3; D is perhaps TRBD1 (5 bases). The CDR3 is made up of 15 amino acids. Trimming cost V 1 base and J 2 bases, with 9 bases left between them. Looked up from germline, CDR1 is SGHVS and CDR2 is FNYEAQ. The CDR3 nucleotides are TGTGCCAGCAGCTTAGGGGGCCCCCCTGGAAACACCATATATTTT. Translating gives CASSLGGPPGNTIYF. Complete variable domain (other parts from reference TRBV7-6 and TRBJ1-3): GAGVSQSPRYKVTKRGQDVALRCDPISGHVSLYWYRQALGQGPEFLTYFNYEAQQDKSGLPNDRFSAERPEGSISTLTIQRTEQRDSAMYRCASSLGGPPGNTIYFGEGSWLTVV.

In its sample, this clonotype was seen a few times. The V gene is TRBV28, the J gene TRBJ2-7, with 9 bases matching TRBD1. This CDR3 contains 15 residues. Germline V lookup: CDR1 MDHEN, CDR2 SYDVKM. The junction had 8 bases not matched to a gene; V was cut back by 4 bases and J by 4 bases. The DNA for the CDR3 is TGTGCCAGCAGTTCCCCGACAGGGGGACGATACGAGCAGTACTTC. This translates into CASSSPTGGRYEQYF.

The chain couples TRBV6-2 or TRBV6-3 to TRBJ2-3, with D uncertain. Trimming left V 2 bases short and J 6 bases short, with 6 bases between. The CDR3 is made up of 12 amino acids. The germline V gene encodes CDR1 MNHEY and CDR2 SVGEGT. The CDR3 loop reads CASSYDRDTQYF. CDR3 coding DNA: TGTGCCAGCAGTTACGACCGGGATACGCAGTATTTT.

The chain recombines TRBV7-9 with TRBJ2-5, with 7 bases matching TRBD1. Germline lookup yields CDR1 SEHNR and CDR2 FQNEAQ (reference sequence). CDR3 length: 16 residues. After removal of 1 base from V and 0 bases from J, the junction contained 5 bases not matched to a gene. DNA of the CDR3: TGTGCCAGCAGCTTAGAAGGGACAGCTTACCAAGAGACCCAGTACTTC. It translates to CASSLEGTAYQETQYF.

The CDR3 DNA reads TGCGCCAGCAGCCTAGGGACACGCGGAGCCTTCTTT. This encodes CASSLGTRGAFF. This chain joins TRBV4-1 and TRBJ1-1; TRBD1 might be the D (6 bases). The CDR3 is made up of 12 amino acids. V lost 4 bases and J lost 14, with 17 bases in between. Germline V gene lookup returns CDR1 MGHRA and CDR2 YSYEKL.